This T cell receptor (beta chain) was found in a study of blood T cell repertoires in COVID-19. Study details: Donors in the United States, Italy and Spain gave samples during acute or convalescent COVID-19.

The CDR3 is made up of 13 amino acids. The ends were cut back, 6 bases at V and 0 bases at J, with 8 bases in the middle. Germline-derived CDR1 and CDR2 are MNHEY and SVGEGT. Here immunoSEQ multiplex PCR was the method, and the copy in TCRdb shows in-frame clones only, minus some. The sample yields under 200,000 clones, around three quarters seen once. The sequencing input was PBMCs or T cells enriched from blood (not recorded which). The chain joins TRBV6-2 or TRBV6-3 to TRBJ1-1; D remains ambiguous. The source of this sequence is a woman in her seventies in a cohort exposed to, infected with or recovered from COVID-19 (not recorded which). CDR3 coding DNA: TGTGCCAGCAGCCGACACATGAACACTGAAGCTTTCTTT. It codes for CASSRHMNTEAFF.